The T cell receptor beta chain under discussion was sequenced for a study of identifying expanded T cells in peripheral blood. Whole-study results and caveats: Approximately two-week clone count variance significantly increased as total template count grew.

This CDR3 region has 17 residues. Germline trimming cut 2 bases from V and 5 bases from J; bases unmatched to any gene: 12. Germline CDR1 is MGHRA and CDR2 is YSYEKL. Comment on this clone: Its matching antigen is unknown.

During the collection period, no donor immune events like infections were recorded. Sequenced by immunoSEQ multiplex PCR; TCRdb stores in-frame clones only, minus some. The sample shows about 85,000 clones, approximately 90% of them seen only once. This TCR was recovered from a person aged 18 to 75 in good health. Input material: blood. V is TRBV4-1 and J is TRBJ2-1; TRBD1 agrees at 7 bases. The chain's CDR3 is CASSQRPVGQYHNEQFF. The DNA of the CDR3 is TGCGCCAGCAGCCAAAGGCCGGTGGGACAGTACCACAATGAGCAGTTCTTC.